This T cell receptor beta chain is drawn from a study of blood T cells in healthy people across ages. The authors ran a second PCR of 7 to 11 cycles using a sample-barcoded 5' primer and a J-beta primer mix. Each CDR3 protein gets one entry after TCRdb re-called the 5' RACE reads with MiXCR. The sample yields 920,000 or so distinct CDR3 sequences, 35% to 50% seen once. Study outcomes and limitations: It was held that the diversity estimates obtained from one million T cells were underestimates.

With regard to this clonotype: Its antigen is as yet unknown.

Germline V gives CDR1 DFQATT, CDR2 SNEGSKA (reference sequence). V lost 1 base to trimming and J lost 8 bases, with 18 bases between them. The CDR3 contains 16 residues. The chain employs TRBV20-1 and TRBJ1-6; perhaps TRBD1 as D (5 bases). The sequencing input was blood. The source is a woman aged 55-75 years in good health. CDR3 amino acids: CSARARVREGYSPLHF. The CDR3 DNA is TGCAGTGCTAGAGCCAGGGTCAGGGAGGGTTATTCACCCCTCCACTTT.